These 6 T cell receptor beta chains were sequenced from one sample in a study of shared clonotypes between healthy human individuals. Repertoires were generated with immunoSEQ multiplex PCR, while TCRdb's copy carries only in-frame clones and drops some. The sample carries approximately 400,000 clones, around 96% recorded once. The specimen sequenced was memory CD8+ T cells sorted from blood. The subset is: CD45RO+ cells pooled with CCR7-negative TemRA cells. These receptors all stem from a man aged 30 to 39 in good health.

The CDR3 loop is CASSVGLETTGNTQYF. The CDR3 DNA reads as TGTGCCAGCAGCGTAGGGCTAGAGACTACCGGGAATACGCAGTATTTT. This sequence joins TRBV9 and TRBJ2-3, with D maybe TRBD2 (5 bases). The CDR3 contains 16 residues. V dropped 0 bases and J dropped 7 bases, with 18 bases sitting between them. Germline CDR1 reads SGDLS; CDR2 reads YYNGEE.

This clone was observed a single time. Other nucleotide sequences from this sample produce the same CDR3. The V call is TRBV28, the J call TRBJ2-7; 7 bases align to TRBD2. Germline V gene lookup returns CDR1 MDHEN and CDR2 SYDVKM. The CDR3 extends over 13 amino acids. J lost 2 bases, V lost 4 bases, and 2 bases had no gene match. As DNA, the CDR3 is TGTGCCAGCAGTTCGGGACTACCCTACGAGCAGTACTTC. Translating it yields CASSSGLPYEQYF.

V usage is TRBV19 and J usage is TRBJ1-5; D unresolved. The CDR3 has 15 residues. V was shortened by 4 bases and J by 0 bases, with 10 bases between the two germline ends. The germline V gene has CDR1 LNHDA and CDR2 SQIVND (reference sequence). In DNA form, the CDR3 reads TGTGCCAGTAGTAAGAAGGGCCTTAGCAATCAGCCCCAGCATTTT. Its translation: CASSKKGLSNQPQHF.

The chain recombines TRBV15 with TRBJ2-1, with 7 bases aligning to TRBD2. The CDR3 totals 16 residues. The trim removed 1 base at V and 6 bases at J, leaving 9 bases unmatched. The V gene's germline CDR1 is LNHNV and CDR2 YYDKDF (reference sequence). CDR3 nucleotides: TGTGCCACCAGCAGAGGCCCTAGCGGACGAAGCAATGAGCAGTTCTTC. It translates to CATSRGPSGRSNEQFF.

The CDR3 protein is CASSPNRDLVNEQYF. CDR3 coding DNA: TGTGCCAGCAGCCCAAACCGGGACTTAGTTAACGAGCAGTACTTC. This chain uses TRBV13 with TRBJ2-7; weak D call: TRBD2 (6 bases). The CDR3 has 15 amino acids. Looked up from germline, CDR1 is PRHDT and CDR2 is FYEKMQ (reference sequence). V lost 5 bases and J 5 bases, leaving 19 bases between the germline ends. Using reference TRBV13 and TRBJ2-7 for the parts outside the CDR3, the full variable domain is AAGVIQSPRHLIKEKRETATLKCYPIPRHDTVYWYQQGPGQDPQFLISFYEKMQSDKGSIPDRFSAQQFSDYHSELNMSSLELGDSALYFCASSPNRDLVNEQYFGPGTRLTVT.

The CDR3 bases are TGTGCCAGCAGCTTAGCGGGCGGTCCCAATGAAAAACTGTTTTTT. It specifies CASSLAGGPNEKLFF. The chain uses TRBV7-8 and TRBJ1-4; D not resolved. The V and J ends lost 0 bases and 5 bases respectively, with 10 bases between them. This CDR3 has 15 residues. Germline-derived CDR1 and CDR2 are SGHVS and FQNEAQ.